Presented here are 2 T cell receptor beta chains from one specimen sequenced in a study of HIV-infected patients and healthy controls (dated by TCRdb to the mid-2010s). The method was 5' RACE. The listed sequencing device is Illumina MiSeq. Reverse transcription of 500 ng RNA was performed with SuperScript III using primers directed against the alpha and beta constant regions. Separate alpha and beta chain libraries were generated by chain-specific third strand synthesis with multiplexing indices. TCRdb redid the processing of the public reads, applying fastp at Q25 and MiXCR, and retained in-frame beta chains. Entries that share a CDR3 protein sequence are merged under the most common genes and DNA. The sample includes about 18,000 distinct CDR3 sequences, with more than 7.5% observed a single time. The ten largest clones represent 21% of the sample. Follow-up blood from HIV-infected patients was collected roughly three months, about 14 weeks, after antiretroviral therapy began. Whole blood was used without cell fractionation, so all unsorted peripheral T cells were reflected in the repertoire.

The sequencing here drew on blood, taken during antiretroviral therapy. The origin of the receptors is an adult with HIV infection.

V and J are TRBV30 and TRBJ2-3; 9 nucleotides align to TRBD2. The CDR3 is 17 residues long. In germline, CDR1 is GTSNPN, CDR2 SVGIG (reference sequence). Trimming cost V 1 base and J 3 bases; bases outside gene matches: 11. The CDR3 is CAWSEDLAGWGTDTQYF. In DNA, the CDR3 is TGTGCCTGGAGTGAGGACCTAGCGGGGTGGGGAACAGATACGCAGTATTTT.

The sample holds many counts of this clonotype. The V call is TRBV29-1, the J call TRBJ2-2; the D is unclear. The CDR3 sequence is 13 residues long. Germline CDR1 SQVTM, CDR2 ANQGSEA. V lost 4 bases and J lost 0, with 6 bases in between. CDR3 loop: CSVGRTNTGELFF. Written as DNA, the CDR3 is TGCAGCGTTGGACGGACGAACACCGGGGAGCTGTTTTTT.